This T cell receptor (beta chain) was obtained from a study of T-cell reconstitution after alpha-beta-depleted transplantation in children. Overall study results and limits: Newly produced T cells mostly accounted for T-cell counts and diversity one year post-transplant.

Details on this clonotype: Its antigen remains unidentified.

This sample's TCRbeta library carried unique molecular identifier barcodes. TCRdb redid the calling of the PCR reads with MiXCR, one entry per CDR3 protein. The sample consists of around 60,000 distinct CDR3 sequences, 44% of them appearing once. The TCR was taken from a male patient younger than 18 who had a stem cell transplant for acute lymphoblastic leukemia, so the T cells may come from the graft donor. Sequenced material: PBMCs, mostly from graft donor cells, taken 360 days after TCRalphabeta/CD19-depleted stem cell transplant.

The CDR3 protein is CASSPGQRNEKLFF. Written as DNA, the CDR3 is TGTGCCAGCAGCCCGGGACAGCGAAATGAAAAACTGTTTTTT. This chain uses TRBV12-3 or TRBV12-4 with TRBJ1-4; 7 bases line up with TRBD1. The CDR3 spans 14 residues. V shed 6 bases and J 5 bases; nucleotides not matched to a gene: 6.